This T cell receptor (beta chain) stems from a study of OX40 agonist ivuxolimab in advanced cancers. The CDR3 runs to 16 residues. The data were produced by immunoSEQ multiplex PCR, yet TCRdb's version contains in-frame clones alone and is incomplete. The top ten clones hold about 2% of a sample with tens of thousands of clones, roughly 80% of them seen once. Here the sequenced sample was CD4+ or CD8+ T cells sorted from blood, taken in a trial of the OX40 agonist ivuxolimab. This chain connects TRBV21-1 to TRBJ1-4. TRBV21-1 is tagged as a pseudogene. This TCR was sampled from an adult with an advanced solid tumor such as melanoma, head and neck, liver or kidney cancer. CDR3 sequence: CASSPLLGLSGEKLFF. DNA of the CDR3: TGTGCCAGCAGCCCCCTGTTAGGGCTTTCTGGTGAAAAACTGTTTTTT.